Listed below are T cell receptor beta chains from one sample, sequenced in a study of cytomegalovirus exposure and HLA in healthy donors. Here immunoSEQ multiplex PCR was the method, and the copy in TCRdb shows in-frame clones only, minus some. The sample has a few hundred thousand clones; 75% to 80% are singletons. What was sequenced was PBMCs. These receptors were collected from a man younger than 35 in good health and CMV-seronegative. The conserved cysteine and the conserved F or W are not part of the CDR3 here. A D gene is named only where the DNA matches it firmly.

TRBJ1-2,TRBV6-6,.,ASSYELLYGYT
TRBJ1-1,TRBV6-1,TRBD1,ASSPDRGDFTEAF
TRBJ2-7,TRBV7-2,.,ASSPSVSYEQY
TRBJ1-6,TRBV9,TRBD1,ASSPPGQFNSPLH
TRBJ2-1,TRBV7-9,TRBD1,ASQRVGTDYNEQF
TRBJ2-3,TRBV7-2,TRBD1,ASSPRQGANGDTQY
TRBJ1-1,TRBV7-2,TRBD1,ASSTITGDGDTEAF
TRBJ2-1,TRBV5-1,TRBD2,ASYKDAGVYNEQF
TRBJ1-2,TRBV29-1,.,SVEETANGYT
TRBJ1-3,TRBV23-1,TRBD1,ASRPGTGGSSGNTIY
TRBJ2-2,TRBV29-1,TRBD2,SVGVAGGPGELF
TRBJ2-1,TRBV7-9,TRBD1,ASSLGEYGTGYNEQF
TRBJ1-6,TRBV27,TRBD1,ASNLQGVNSPLH
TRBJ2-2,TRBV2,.,ASTGEDFDTGELF
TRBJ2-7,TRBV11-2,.,ASSQYIRENDEQY
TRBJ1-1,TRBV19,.,ASSYPQGLNTEAF
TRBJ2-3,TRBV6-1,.,ASSELTDTQY
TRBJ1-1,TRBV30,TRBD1,AWSVPGTGGSNTEAF
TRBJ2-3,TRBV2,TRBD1,ASSVDRVDTQY
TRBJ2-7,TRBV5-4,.,ASSSASYEQY
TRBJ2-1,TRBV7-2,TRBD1,ASSSHRGPHNEQF
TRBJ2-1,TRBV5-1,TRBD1,ASSSGGTGGDNEQF
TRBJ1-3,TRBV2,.,ASVQDISGNTIY
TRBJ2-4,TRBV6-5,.,ASGSTGEGNIQY
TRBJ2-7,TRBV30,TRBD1,AWTAGRGHEQY
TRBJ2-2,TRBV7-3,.,ASSLGGANTGELF
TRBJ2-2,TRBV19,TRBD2,ATRGGLANTGELF
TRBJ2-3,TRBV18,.,ASSRNRESDTQY
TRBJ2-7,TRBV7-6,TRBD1,ASSFQGVLSSYEQY
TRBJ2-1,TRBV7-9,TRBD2,ASSLGALAGSYNEQF
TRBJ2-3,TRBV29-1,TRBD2,SVQRERGDTQY
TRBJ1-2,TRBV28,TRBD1,ASGRGLGYGYT
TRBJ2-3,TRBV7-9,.,ASSLEGQGSTDTQY
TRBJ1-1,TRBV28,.,ASRSGGLNTEAF
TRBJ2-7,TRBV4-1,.,ASSQEGLGGYEQY
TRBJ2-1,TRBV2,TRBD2,ASTVLAGVVEQF
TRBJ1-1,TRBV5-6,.,ASSLAIVSEAF
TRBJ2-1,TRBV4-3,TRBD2,ASSQGRTRTDEQF
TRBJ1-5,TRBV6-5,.,ASSYGVNQPQH
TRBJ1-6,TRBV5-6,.,ASSSARIGNSPLH
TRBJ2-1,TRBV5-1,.,ASSLASGSYNEQF
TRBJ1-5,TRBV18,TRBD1,ASSPLGTGTGGNQPQH
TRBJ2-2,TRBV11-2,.,ASSPDYTGELF
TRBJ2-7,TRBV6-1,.,ASSELRSYEQY
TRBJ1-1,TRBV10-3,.,AIVARENTEAF
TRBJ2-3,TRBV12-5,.,ASAKTVSTDTQY
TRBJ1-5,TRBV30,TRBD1,AWSLKGGAAGNQPQH
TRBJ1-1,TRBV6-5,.,ASQVGEGVTEAF
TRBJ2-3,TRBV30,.,AWSVASADTQY
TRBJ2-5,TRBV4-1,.,ASSQDGLQETQY
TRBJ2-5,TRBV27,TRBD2,ASSFAASGGRQETQY
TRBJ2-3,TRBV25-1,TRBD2,ASSEWREGADTQY
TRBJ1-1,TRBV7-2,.,ASTQGVWTEAF
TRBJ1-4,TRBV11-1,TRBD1,ASSFGQGDEKLF
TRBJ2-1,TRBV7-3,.,ASSLHGISYNEQF
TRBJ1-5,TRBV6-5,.,ASTPAGGRQPQH